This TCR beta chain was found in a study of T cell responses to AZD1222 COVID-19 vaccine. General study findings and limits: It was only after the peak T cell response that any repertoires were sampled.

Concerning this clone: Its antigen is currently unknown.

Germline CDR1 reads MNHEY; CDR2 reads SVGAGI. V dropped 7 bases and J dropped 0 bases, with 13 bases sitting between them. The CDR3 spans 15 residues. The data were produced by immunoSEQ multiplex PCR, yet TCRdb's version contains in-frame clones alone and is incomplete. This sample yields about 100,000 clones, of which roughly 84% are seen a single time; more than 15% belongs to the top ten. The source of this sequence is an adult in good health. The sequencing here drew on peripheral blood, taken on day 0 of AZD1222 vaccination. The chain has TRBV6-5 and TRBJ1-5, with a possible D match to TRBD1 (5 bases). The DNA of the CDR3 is TGTGCCAGCATTTCCTTGGACACTAGCAATCAGCCCCAGCATTTT. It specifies CASISLDTSNQPQHF.